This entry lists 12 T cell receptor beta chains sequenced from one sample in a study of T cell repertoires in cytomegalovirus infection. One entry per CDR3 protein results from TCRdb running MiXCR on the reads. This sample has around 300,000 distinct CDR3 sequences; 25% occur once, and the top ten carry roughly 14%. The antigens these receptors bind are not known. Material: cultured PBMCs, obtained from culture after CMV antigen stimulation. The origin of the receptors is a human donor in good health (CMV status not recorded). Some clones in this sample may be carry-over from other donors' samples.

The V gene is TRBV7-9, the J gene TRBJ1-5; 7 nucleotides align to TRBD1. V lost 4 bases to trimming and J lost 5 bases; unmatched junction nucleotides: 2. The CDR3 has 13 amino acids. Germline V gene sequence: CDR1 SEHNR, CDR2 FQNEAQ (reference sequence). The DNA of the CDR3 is TGTGCCAGCAGCTGGCAGGGGGATCAGCCCCAGCATTTT. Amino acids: CASSWQGDQPQHF.

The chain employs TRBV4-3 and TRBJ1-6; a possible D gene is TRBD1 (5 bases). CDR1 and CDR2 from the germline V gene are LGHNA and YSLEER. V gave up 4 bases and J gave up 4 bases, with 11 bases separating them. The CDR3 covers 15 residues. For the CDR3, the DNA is TGCGCCAGCAGCCCCGGAGGGGCTTATAATTCACCCCTCCACTTT. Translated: CASSPGGAYNSPLHF.

CDR3 sequence: CSAEELALTYNEQFF. CDR3 sequence (DNA): TGCAGTGCTGAAGAACTAGCGCTCACCTACAATGAGCAGTTCTTC. The chain joins TRBV20-1 to TRBJ2-1; 7 bases fit TRBD2. Germline assignment: CDR1 DFQATT and CDR2 SNEGSKA (reference sequence). The CDR3 consists of 15 residues. V was clipped by 5 bases and J by 2 bases; unmatched bases: 9.

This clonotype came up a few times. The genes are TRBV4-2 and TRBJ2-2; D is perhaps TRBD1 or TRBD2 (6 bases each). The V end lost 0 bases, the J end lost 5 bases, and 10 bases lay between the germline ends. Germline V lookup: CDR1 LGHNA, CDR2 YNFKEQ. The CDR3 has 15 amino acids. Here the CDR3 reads CASSQDLGGTGELFF. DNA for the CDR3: TGTGCCAGCAGCCAAGATCTAGGGGGGACCGGGGAGCTGTTTTTT.

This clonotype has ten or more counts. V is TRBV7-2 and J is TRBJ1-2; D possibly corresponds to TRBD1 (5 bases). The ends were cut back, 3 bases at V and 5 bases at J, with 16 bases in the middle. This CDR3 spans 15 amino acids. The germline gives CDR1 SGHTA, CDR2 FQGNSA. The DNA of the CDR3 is TGTGCCAGCAGCTTGGAATCGCAGGGAGAGTATGGCTACACCTTC. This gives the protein CASSLESQGEYGYTF.

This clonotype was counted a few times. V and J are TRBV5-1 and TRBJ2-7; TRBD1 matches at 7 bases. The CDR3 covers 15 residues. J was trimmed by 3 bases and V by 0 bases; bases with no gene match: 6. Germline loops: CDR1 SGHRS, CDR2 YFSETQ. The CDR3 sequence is CASSLEQGTIYEQYF. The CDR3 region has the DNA TGCGCCAGCAGCTTGGAACAGGGGACGATCTACGAGCAGTACTTC.

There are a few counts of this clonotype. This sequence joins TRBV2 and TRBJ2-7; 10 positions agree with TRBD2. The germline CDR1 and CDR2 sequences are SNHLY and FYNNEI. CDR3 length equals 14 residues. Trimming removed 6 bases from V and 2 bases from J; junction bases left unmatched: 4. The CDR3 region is CASSRTSGPYEQYF. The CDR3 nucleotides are TGTGCCAGCAGCCGGACTAGCGGTCCCTACGAGCAGTACTTC.

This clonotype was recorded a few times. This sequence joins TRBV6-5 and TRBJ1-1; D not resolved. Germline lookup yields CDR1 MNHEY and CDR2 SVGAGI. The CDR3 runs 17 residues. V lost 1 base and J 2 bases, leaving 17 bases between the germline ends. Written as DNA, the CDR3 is TGTGCCAGCAGTTACTTTCAAGGGATAGGGCCCAACACTGAAGCTTTCTTT. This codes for CASSYFQGIGPNTEAFF.

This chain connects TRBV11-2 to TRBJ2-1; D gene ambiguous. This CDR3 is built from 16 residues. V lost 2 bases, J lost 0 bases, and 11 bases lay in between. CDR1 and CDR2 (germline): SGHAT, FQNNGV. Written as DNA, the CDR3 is TGTGCCAGCAGCTTAAAACTGATCCACTCCTACAATGAGCAGTTCTTC. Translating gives CASSLKLIHSYNEQFF.

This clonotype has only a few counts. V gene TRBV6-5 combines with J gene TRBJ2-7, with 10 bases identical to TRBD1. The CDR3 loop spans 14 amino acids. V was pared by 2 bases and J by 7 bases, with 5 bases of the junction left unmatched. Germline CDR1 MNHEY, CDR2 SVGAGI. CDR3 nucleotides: TGTGCCAGCAGTTACAGACAGGGGGCGGATGAGCAGTACTTC. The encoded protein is CASSYRQGADEQYF.

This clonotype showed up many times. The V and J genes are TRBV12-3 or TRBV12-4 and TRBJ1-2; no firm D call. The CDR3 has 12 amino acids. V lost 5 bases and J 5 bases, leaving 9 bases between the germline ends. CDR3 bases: TGTGCCAGCAGTCTGGACGGTTATGGCTACACCTTC. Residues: CASSLDGYGYTF.

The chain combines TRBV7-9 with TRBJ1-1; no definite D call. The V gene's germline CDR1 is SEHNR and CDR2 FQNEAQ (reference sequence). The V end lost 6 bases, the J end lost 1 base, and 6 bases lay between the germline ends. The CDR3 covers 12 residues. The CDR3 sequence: CASSFPNTEAFF. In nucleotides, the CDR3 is TGTGCCAGCAGTTTCCCGAACACTGAAGCTTTCTTT.